This TCR beta chain is from a study of early T cells in non-severe SARS-CoV-2 infection. This clonotype was counted many times. Unique molecular identifier tags were affixed to discrete cDNA molecules. In TCRdb, the 5' RACE reads were re-called with MiXCR into one record per CDR3 protein. The top ten hold approximately 5% of the sample, which has around 53,000 distinct CDR3 sequences, 6.5% to 9.5% seen once. The CDR3 has 15 residues. Germline lookup yields CDR1 KGHDR and CDR2 SFDVKD. The germline V and J ends were trimmed by 6 bases and 2 bases, with 14 bases remaining between them. Input material: whole blood. The source is an adult who was a healthcare worker with PCR-confirmed SARS-CoV-2 infection or an uninfected control (not recorded which). The V gene is TRBV24-1, the J gene TRBJ2-3; D call uncertain. CDR3 loop: CATSPLGPITDTQYF. In DNA form, the CDR3 reads TGTGCCACCAGTCCTCTTGGGCCGATCACAGATACGCAGTATTTT.